These 31 T cell receptor beta chains came from one sample sequenced in a study of Ad26.COV2.S vaccination and SARS-CoV-2 variants. Here immunoSEQ multiplex PCR was the method, and the copy in TCRdb shows in-frame clones only, minus some. The sample records around 320,000 clones, roughly 84% being singletons. The treatment here: around 19 received Ad26.COV2.S at low or high dose, single or two shots; several received placebo; per-sample allocation not given. At day 63 after the first vaccine or placebo injection, samples were drawn. Material: peripheral blood, obtained in a trial of Ad26.COV2.S vaccine versus placebo. These receptors all come from a person aged 18-65 years who received the Ad26.COV2.S COVID-19 vaccine or a placebo.

This clone was seen a single time. V and J are TRBV5-6 and TRBJ1-2; D is uncertain. Germline assignment: CDR1 SGHDT and CDR2 YYEEEE. With 2 bases removed from V and 4 bases from J, the gap between germline ends came to 12 bases. The CDR3 spans 14 residues. This CDR3 reads CASSLGRQPYGYTF. The CDR3 region has the DNA TGTGCCAGCAGCTTAGGTCGTCAGCCCTATGGCTACACCTTC.

This clone was detected only once. CDR3 sequence (DNA): TGTGCCAGCAGTTACGGACAAATCACCGGGGAGCTGTTTTTT. Translation gives CASSYGQITGELFF. This rearrangement joins TRBV6-2 or TRBV6-3 to TRBJ2-2; D is perhaps TRBD1 (5 bases). Trimming took off 2 bases at V and 4 bases at J, with 8 bases between the two ends. The CDR3 is made up of 14 amino acids. CDR1 and CDR2 from the germline V gene are MNHEY and SVGEGT.

The rearrangement uses TRBV7-2 and TRBJ1-6, with 7 bases fitting TRBD1. CDR1 and CDR2 (germline): SGHTA, FQGNSA. This CDR3 is built from 15 residues. V shed 5 bases and J 7 bases; nucleotides not matched to a gene: 8. The CDR3 is CASSQLGTANSPLHF. Written as DNA, the CDR3 is TGTGCCAGCAGCCAACTCGGGACAGCGAATTCACCCCTCCACTTT.

This chain connects TRBV3-1 (or the pseudogene TRBV3-2) to TRBJ1-1; TRBD1 matches 8 bases. The V segment lost 0 bases and the J segment 9 bases; nucleotides outside the gene matches: 6. CDR3 size: 14 residues. Germline assignment: CDR1 LGHDT and CDR2 YNNKEL (reference sequence). This chain's CDR3 is CASSQDRTGPKAFF. The DNA of the CDR3 is TGTGCCAGCAGCCAAGACCGGACAGGGCCCAAAGCTTTCTTT.

The rearrangement joins TRBV18 to TRBJ1-1; D remains ambiguous. CDR1 is KGHSH, CDR2 LQKENI, per germline. The CDR3 length is 14 residues. Trimming pared 1 base from V and 0 bases from J, leaving 6 bases between. In DNA form, the CDR3 reads TGTGCCAGCTCACCACGGCAGGTGAACACTGAAGCTTTCTTT. Its protein product is CASSPRQVNTEAFF.

This clone was seen only a few times. This rearrangement joins TRBV5-1 to TRBJ2-2, with a weak D call TRBD1 (6 bases). From germline, CDR1 is SGHRS and CDR2 YFSETQ. The CDR3 extends over 15 amino acids. V was cut by 0 bases and J by 1 base, with 7 bases left in between. In DNA form, the CDR3 reads TGCGCCAGCAGCTTGGGGGGACAGAACACCGGGGAGCTGTTTTTT. Encoded protein: CASSLGGQNTGELFF. The full variable domain, rest sourced from reference TRBV5-1 and TRBJ2-2, is KAGVTQTPRYLIKTRGQQVTLSCSPISGHRSVSWYQQTPGQGLQFLFEYFSETQRNKGNFPGRFSGRQFSNSRSEMNVSTLELGDSALYLCASSLGGQNTGELFFGEGSRLTVL.

This clone was seen only once. V and J are TRBV7-2 and TRBJ2-7; 12 bases map to TRBD1. The germline CDR1 and CDR2 sequences are SGHTA and FQGNSA. J gave up 2 bases and V 5 bases, and 7 bases lay outside the gene matches. CDR3 length equals 16 residues. The CDR3 DNA follows: TGTGCCAGCAGCCGGGACAGGGGGCGATATCCCTACGAGCAGTACTTC. This codes for CASSRDRGRYPYEQYF.

The chain is built from TRBV10-3 and TRBJ2-2, with a tentative D call TRBD1 (6 bases). The germline V gene has CDR1 ENHRY and CDR2 SYGVKD. The germline V and J ends were trimmed by 3 bases and 8 bases, with 13 bases remaining between them. There are 14 residues in the CDR3. The CDR3 nucleotides are TGTGCCATCAGTGACAGGGGCACACTTGGGGAGCTGTTTTTT. This codes for CAISDRGTLGELFF.

V is TRBV18 and J is TRBJ2-5; D not certain. With 2 bases removed from V and 6 bases from J, the gap between germline ends came to 4 bases. CDR3 length: 11 amino acids. In germline, CDR1 is KGHSH, CDR2 LQKENI. The CDR3 region is CASSPEKTQYF. The CDR3 DNA sequence: TGTGCCAGCTCACCAGAAAAGACCCAGTACTTC.

This clone appeared once. The gene calls are TRBV2 and TRBJ1-2, with 8 bases fitting TRBD1. V lost 6 bases and J lost 2; bases outside the gene matches: 8. The germline V gene has CDR1 SNHLY and CDR2 FYNNEI. The CDR3 runs to 15 residues. The CDR3 DNA sequence: TGTGCCAGCAGGGCCGGACAGGGATCCAACTATGGCTACACCTTC. Protein: CASRAGQGSNYGYTF.

The genes are TRBV6-2 or TRBV6-3 and TRBJ2-7, with D hard to call. Trimming cost V 5 bases and J 5 bases, with 7 bases left between them. The CDR3 consists of 11 residues. Germline V gene data show CDR1 as MNHEY and CDR2 as SVGEGT. The CDR3 is CASSGSDEQYF. The CDR3 DNA sequence: TGTGCCAGCAGTGGGTCCGACGAGCAGTACTTC.

This clone is a singleton in its sample. The gene calls are TRBV6-5 and TRBJ1-1; tentatively, D is TRBD1 (5 bases). CDR1 is MNHEY, CDR2 SVGAGI, per germline. V was pared by 7 bases and J by 0 bases, with 9 bases between. This CDR3 has 13 amino acids. The CDR3 DNA reads TGTGCCAGCATTCAGGGATTGAACACTGAAGCTTTCTTT. Protein product: CASIQGLNTEAFF.

The chain carries TRBV6-5 and TRBJ1-5; tentatively, D is TRBD1 (5 bases). Trimming stripped 7 bases from V and 8 bases from J, with 15 bases between. The CDR3 has 13 residues. The germline gives CDR1 MNHEY, CDR2 SVGAGI. CDR3 in amino acids: CASTIQELEPQHF. DNA for the CDR3: TGTGCCAGCACCATACAGGAGTTGGAGCCCCAGCATTTT.

The V gene is TRBV7-2, the J gene TRBJ1-2, with 8 bases aligning to TRBD1. This CDR3 region has 17 residues. Per germline, CDR1 SGHTA and CDR2 FQGNSA. The V gene end was trimmed by 2 bases and the J gene end by 4 bases; junction bases not matched to a gene: 12. DNA of the CDR3: TGTGCCAGCAGCTTAAGTCCAGGGGGCGCGTCGAGCTATGGCTACACCTTC. Its protein product is CASSLSPGGASSYGYTF.

The chain carries TRBV23-1 and TRBJ1-5, with TRBD1 matching 8 bases. Being an ORF, TRBV23-1 has a function that is uncertain. The ends lost 2 bases at V and 0 bases at J; junction bases unmatched: 12. The CDR3 contains 19 residues. This CDR3 reads CASSQPNRDRLYSNQPQHF. The CDR3 nucleotides are TGCGCCAGCAGTCAACCAAACCGGGACAGGTTGTATAGCAATCAGCCCCAGCATTTT.

In regard to this clone: As the CDR3 is not closed by the conserved phenylalanine or tryptophan, this likely results from a read error. The DNA is omitted, as the CDR3 cannot be located on it reliably, and the CDR3 follows TCRdb's listing. The chain uses TRBV9 and TRBJ1-6. The CDR3 numbers 10 amino acids, ends counted. The germline V gene has CDR1 SGDLS and CDR2 YYNGEE. The CDR3: CASSGPCHAG.

This clone was recorded a few times. The rearrangement joins TRBV4-1 to TRBJ2-3; 11 bases agree with TRBD2. The length of the CDR3 is 18 residues. In germline, CDR1 is MGHRA, CDR2 YSYEKL. V lost 2 bases to trimming and J lost 0 bases; unmatched junction nucleotides: 7. Here the CDR3 reads CASSQFQGLAASTDTQYF. The CDR3 coding sequence is TGCGCCAGCAGCCAATTTCAGGGACTAGCGGCTAGCACAGATACGCAGTATTTT.

The chain is built from TRBV30 and TRBJ2-5; D gene ambiguous. The ends were cut back, 7 bases at V and 5 bases at J, with 14 bases in the middle. Germline V lookup: CDR1 GTSNPN, CDR2 SVGIG (reference sequence). There are 12 residues in the CDR3. CDR3 in amino acids: CASLGSMETQYF. The CDR3 DNA reads TGTGCCTCCCTGGGGTCTATGGAGACCCAGTACTTC.

The chain recombines TRBV12-3 or TRBV12-4 with TRBJ2-3; 7 bases fit TRBD2. Trimming took 8 bases from V and 2 from J; bases not matched to a gene: 4. This CDR3 spans 13 amino acids. CDR3 sequence (DNA): TGTGCCAGCCTTCGGGGGGACACAGATACGCAGTATTTT. Translating it yields CASLRGDTDTQYF.

The chain joins TRBV10-3 to TRBJ1-2; D remains unclear. CDR1 ENHRY and CDR2 SYGVKD come from the germline V gene. Trimming took off 6 bases at V and 0 bases at J, with 14 bases between the two ends. This CDR3 contains 15 residues. This chain's CDR3 is CAISFGSSTNYGYTF. DNA for the CDR3: TGTGCCATCAGCTTTGGGTCTTCGACTAACTATGGCTACACCTTC.

The rearrangement joins TRBV10-3 to TRBJ1-2; a weak D match, TRBD1 (5 bases). V was cut by 4 bases and J by 2 bases, with 14 bases left in between. Germline CDR1 and CDR2: ENHRY and SYGVKD. The CDR3 runs 15 residues. The CDR3 spells CAISGGQGRNYGYTF. The CDR3, as DNA: TGTGCCATCAGTGGTGGGCAGGGAAGAAACTATGGCTACACCTTC.

This clone was seen a single time. This chain uses TRBV6-5 with TRBJ1-2, with unresolved D. Trimming took off 5 bases at V and 6 bases at J, with 10 bases between the two ends. CDR3 length: 12 residues. Looked up from germline, CDR1 is MNHEY and CDR2 is SVGAGI. Written as DNA, the CDR3 is TGTGCCAGCAGTACGACAAACCATGGCTACACCTTC. Its protein is CASSTTNHGYTF.

This clone was detected only a few times. This chain uses TRBV7-9 with TRBJ1-6; 8 bases agree with TRBD1. The CDR3 loop spans 18 amino acids. In germline, CDR1 is SEHNR, CDR2 FQNEAQ (reference sequence). With 5 bases clipped from V and 8 bases from J, the junction kept 17 bases outside the gene matches. The CDR3 is CASSPRTGTFGVDSPLHF. The CDR3 DNA follows: TGTGCCAGCAGCCCAAGGACAGGGACTTTTGGTGTTGATTCACCCCTCCACTTT.

The rearrangement joins TRBV5-1 to TRBJ2-7; TRBD2 might be the D (7 bases). The CDR3 has 16 amino acids. Per germline, CDR1 SGHRS and CDR2 YFSETQ. Trimming took 4 bases from V and 3 from J, leaving 20 bases between them. Here the CDR3 DNA reads TGCGCCAGCAGCAGGGGGGGAACAGGATCGATCTACGAGCAGTACTTC. Translated: CASSRGGTGSIYEQYF.

The chain recombines TRBV7-2 with TRBJ2-3; TRBD2 aligns across 10 bases. This CDR3 has 19 residues. Germline V gene data show CDR1 as SGHTA and CDR2 as FQGNSA. Trimming took 2 bases from V and 5 from J; bases not matched to a gene: 16. The CDR3 loop reads CASSLRFGSGGALIDTQYF. CDR3 nucleotide sequence: TGTGCCAGCAGCTTAAGGTTCGGCAGCGGGGGGGCTTTAATAGATACGCAGTATTTT.

The chain combines TRBV19 with TRBJ2-7; TRBD1 aligns across 9 bases. The V and J ends lost 8 bases and 5 bases, in that order; junction bases with no gene match: 10. This CDR3 contains 14 residues. Germline assignment: CDR1 LNHDA and CDR2 SQIVND (reference sequence). CDR3 nucleotide sequence: TGTGCCAGTGCAACAGGGACAGGGTGGGACGAGCAGTACTTC. This translates into CASATGTGWDEQYF.

The chain joins TRBV24-1 to TRBJ2-3; a possible D gene is TRBD2 (5 bases). CDR1 KGHDR and CDR2 SFDVKD come from the germline V gene. V was shortened by 2 bases and J by 3 bases, with 11 bases between the two germline ends. This CDR3 has 15 amino acids. The CDR3 reads CATSDSGRDTDTQYF. CDR3 in DNA: TGTGCCACCAGTGATTCGGGTCGGGATACAGATACGCAGTATTTT.

The chain recombines TRBV13 with TRBJ1-1; a possible D gene is TRBD1 (5 bases). Trimming shortened V by 7 bases and J by 1 base, and 13 bases separated the two germline ends. The CDR3 is made up of 14 amino acids. The V gene's germline CDR1 is PRHDT and CDR2 FYEKMQ (reference sequence). The CDR3 reads CASTLPGGNTEAFF. CDR3 bases: TGTGCCAGCACCCTCCCGGGGGGGAACACTGAAGCTTTCTTT.

The chain recombines TRBV7-2 with TRBJ2-3; 12 bases map to TRBD1. Germline loops: CDR1 SGHTA, CDR2 FQGNSA. The CDR3 contains 16 residues. V trimming: 5 bases; J trimming: 4 bases; junction bases outside the gene matches: 7. The CDR3 region is CASSRTGTGGADTQYF. CDR3 DNA: TGTGCCAGCAGCCGCACCGGGACAGGGGGCGCAGATACGCAGTATTTT.

The sample holds many counts of this clone. This chain connects TRBV4-1 to TRBJ1-6; tentative D call: TRBD1 (5 bases). The CDR3 is 16 residues long. The ends were cut back, 1 base at V and 4 bases at J, with 11 bases in the middle. Germline V gene lookup returns CDR1 MGHRA and CDR2 YSYEKL. The CDR3 sequence is CASSQVPTVYNSPLHF. DNA for the CDR3: TGCGCCAGCAGCCAAGTCCCGACAGTGTATAATTCACCCCTCCACTTT.

J is TRBJ2-5 and V is TRBV19; the D gene is possibly TRBD1 (5 bases). The V gene's germline CDR1 is LNHDA and CDR2 SQIVND (reference sequence). Trimming left V 4 bases short and J 1 base short, with 16 bases between. CDR3 length: 16 residues. CDR3 residues: CASSTSGARGQETQYF. The CDR3 coding sequence is TGTGCCAGTAGTACCAGTGGGGCAAGGGGCCAAGAGACCCAGTACTTC.